These 23 T cell receptor beta chains were sequenced from one sample in a study of blood T cells in healthy people across ages. The second PCR ran about 6 to 12 cycles with a sample-barcoded 5' primer and J-beta primers. TCRdb re-derived calls from the 5' RACE reads in MiXCR, one entry per CDR3 protein. The profile shows 800,000 to 950,000 distinct CDR3 sequences, 25% to 35% of them singletons. The data also belong to a second study, concerning T cells of mothers and their children.

Sequences were obtained from blood. These receptors all come from a woman aged 40 to 50 in good health.

V usage is TRBV29-1 and J usage is TRBJ1-1; a weak D match, TRBD1 (6 bases). CDR3 length: 12 amino acids. Trimming removed 2 bases from V and 4 bases from J, with 8 bases in between. Germline CDR1 reads SQVTM; CDR2 reads ANQGSEA. The CDR3 nucleotides read TGCAGCGTTGAACTACAGGGCACTGAAGCTTTCTTT. Translation: CSVELQGTEAFF.

This clonotype was detected ten times or more. This chain links TRBV20-1 with TRBJ1-1, with D possibly being TRBD1 (6 bases). CDR3 size: 15 residues. The germline gives CDR1 DFQATT, CDR2 SNEGSKA (reference sequence). Trimming took 0 bases from V and 6 from J, leaving 17 bases between them. The DNA of the CDR3 is TGCAGTGCTAGAGATTCCCGCAGGGGCCGGTCTGAAGCTTTCTTT. It is translated as CSARDSRRGRSEAFF.

The rearrangement uses TRBV7-8 and TRBJ1-5; the D is unclear. The CDR3 has 16 residues. V was shortened by 5 bases and J by 1 base, with 15 bases between the two germline ends. CDR1 is SGHVS, CDR2 FQNEAQ, per germline. The CDR3 region is CASSLGTGRSNQPQHF. CDR3 sequence (DNA): TGTGCCAGCAGCCTCGGAACGGGTAGAAGCAATCAGCCCCAGCATTTT. Looking up the rest from reference TRBV7-8 and TRBJ1-5 gives the full variable domain: GAGVSQSPRYKVAKRGQDVALRCDPISGHVSLFWYQQALGQGPEFLTYFQNEAQLDKSGLPSDRFFAERPEGSVSTLKIQRTQQEDSAVYLCASSLGTGRSNQPQHFGDGTRLSIL.

About this clonotype itself: A single base separates this from a much larger clone, so it may be a read error. The chain joins TRBV7-2 to TRBJ2-1; perhaps TRBD2 as D (5 bases). This CDR3 comprises 13 residues. Germline V gene lookup returns CDR1 SGHTA and CDR2 FQGNSA. The CDR3: CARSWTAYNEQFF. The CDR3 DNA is TGTGCCCGCAGCTGGACTGCGTACAATGAGCAGTTCTTC.

Many counts were recorded for this clonotype. The chain is built from TRBV5-1 and TRBJ2-7, with unresolved D. The CDR3 has 15 amino acids. Germline V CDR1 and CDR2: SGHRS, YFSETQ. Trimming pared 0 bases from V and 9 bases from J, leaving 19 bases between. CDR3 DNA sequence: TGCGCCAGCAGCTTGGGGCCCCGACACGACGGTCGGCAGTACTTC. This encodes CASSLGPRHDGRQYF.

The V call is TRBV7-2, the J call TRBJ2-5; 9 bases fit TRBD1. V was pared by 5 bases and J by 3 bases, with 7 bases of the junction left unmatched. The CDR3 has 15 residues. Germline loops: CDR1 SGHTA, CDR2 FQGNSA. The CDR3 DNA follows: TGTGCCAGCAGCCTACAACAGGGGGCCAAAGAGACCCAGTACTTC. It yields the protein CASSLQQGAKETQYF.

Regarding this clonotype: Being one base from a much bigger clone, this may be a read error. The chain combines TRBV20-1 with TRBJ2-7; 8 nucleotides agree with TRBD1. CDR3 length: 16 amino acids. The junction had 10 bases not matched to a gene; V was cut back by 0 bases and J by 3 bases. Germline CDR1 and CDR2: DFQATT and SNEGSKA (reference sequence). The CDR3 sequence is CSARDSETGAFYEQYF. The CDR3 DNA sequence: TGCAGTGCTAGAGACTCCGAGACAGGGGCTTTCTACGAGCAGTACTTC.

This clonotype was detected only a few times. J is TRBJ2-3 and V is TRBV5-5, with D hard to call. The CDR3 spans 16 residues. Germline-derived CDR1 and CDR2 are SGHKS and YYEKEE (reference sequence). V lost 4 bases and J 2 bases, leaving 17 bases between the germline ends. The CDR3 reads CASSLLSIPLTDTQYF. The DNA of the CDR3 is TGTGCCAGCAGCCTCCTTTCGATACCCCTCACAGATACGCAGTATTTT. The full variable domain, with the rest looked up from reference TRBV5-5 and TRBJ2-3, is DAGVTQSPTHLIKTRGQQVTLRCSPISGHKSVSWYQQVLGQGPQFIFQYYEKEERGRGNFPDRFSARQFPNYSSELNVNALLLGDSALYLCASSLLSIPLTDTQYFGPGTRLTVL.

Only a few counts were recorded for this clonotype. This sequence joins TRBV6-2 or TRBV6-3 and TRBJ1-2; possible D gene TRBD1, 5 bases. This CDR3 comprises 15 residues. Germline lookup yields CDR1 MNHEY and CDR2 SVGEGT. V was trimmed by 4 bases and J by 4 bases, leaving 16 bases between them. The CDR3 DNA follows: TGTGCCAGCAGTTCCGGGGCAGGGAAGAGCTATGGCTACACCTTC. Residues: CASSSGAGKSYGYTF.

J is TRBJ1-1 and V is TRBV29-1; D is possibly TRBD1 (6 bases). V was cut by 3 bases and J by 4 bases, with 15 bases left in between. The CDR3 length is 14 residues. Germline assignment: CDR1 SQVTM and CDR2 ANQGSEA. CDR3 region: CSVEETGAGTEAFF. In DNA form, the CDR3 reads TGCAGCGTTGAGGAGACGGGGGCGGGCACTGAAGCTTTCTTT.

The V call is TRBV7-2, the J call TRBJ2-2, with TRBD2 matching over 7 bases. Germline lookup yields CDR1 SGHTA and CDR2 FQGNSA. Trimming took 1 base from V and 0 from J; bases not matched to a gene: 5. CDR3 length: 17 residues. CDR3 DNA sequence: TGTGCCAGCAGCTTAGTGGGGACTACCTCGAACACCGGGGAGCTGTTTTTT. It encodes CASSLVGTTSNTGELFF. Full variable domain (outside the CDR3, taken from reference TRBV7-2 and TRBJ2-2): GAGVSQSPSNKVTEKGKDVELRCDPISGHTALYWYRQSLGQGLEFLIYFQGNSAPDKSGLPSDRFSAERTGGSVSTLTIQRTQQEDSAVYLCASSLVGTTSNTGELFFGEGSRLTVL.

This chain links TRBV7-2 with TRBJ1-4; 8 bases are shared with TRBD1. The ends lost 5 bases at V and 0 bases at J; junction bases unmatched: 5. Looked up from germline, CDR1 is SGHTA and CDR2 is FQGNSA. The CDR3 is made up of 16 amino acids. The CDR3 loop is CASSRPGQATNEKLFF. As DNA, the CDR3 is TGTGCCAGCAGCAGACCGGGACAGGCAACTAATGAAAAACTGTTTTTT.

This clonotype was observed a handful of times. The CDR3 spells CASSSTSGGYTDTQYF. The CDR3 nucleotides are TGTGCCAGCAGCTCGACTAGCGGGGGATACACAGATACGCAGTATTTT. The chain recombines TRBV7-2 with TRBJ2-3; 12 bases map to TRBD2. The CDR3 extends over 16 amino acids. The ends lost 4 bases at V and 2 bases at J; junction bases unmatched: 4. From germline, CDR1 is SGHTA and CDR2 FQGNSA.

Regarding this clonotype: The junction and the germline gene differ at one end; a read error may be behind it. The rearrangement uses TRBV28 and TRBJ2-3, with 12 nucleotides matching TRBD2. CDR3 length: 20 residues. In germline, CDR1 is MDHEN, CDR2 SYDVKM. The CDR3 loop is CASSPQWASASGGARDAQYF. DNA of the CDR3: TGTGCCAGCAGCCCCCAGTGGGCGAGCGCTAGCGGGGGGGCCCGAGATGCGCAGTATTTT.

The V and J genes are TRBV2 and TRBJ2-5, with a weak D call TRBD2 (7 bases). The length of the CDR3 is 14 residues. Trimming left V 8 bases short and J 4 bases short, with 17 bases between. From germline, CDR1 is SNHLY and CDR2 FYNNEI. The CDR3 DNA follows: TGTGCCAGCGGACTTGGCGGGGGCGGAGAGACCCAGTACTTC. Protein sequence: CASGLGGGGETQYF.

Turning to this clonotype: Being one base from a much bigger clone, this may be a read error. This chain joins TRBV18 and TRBJ1-2; TRBD1 might be the D (6 bases). The CDR3 runs to 12 residues. Germline V gene data show CDR1 as KGHSH and CDR2 as LQKENI. The CDR3 loop reads CTSAGAGYGYTF. For the CDR3, the DNA is TGTACCAGCGCAGGGGCCGGCTATGGCTACACCTTC.

V gene TRBV12-3 or TRBV12-4 combines with J gene TRBJ2-5; D might be TRBD2 (5 bases). V gave up 7 bases and J gave up 4 bases, with 13 bases separating them. This CDR3 is 13 amino acids long. CDR3 sequence reads: CASTIRGVETQYF. The CDR3 bases are TGTGCCAGCACCATTCGGGGAGTAGAGACCCAGTACTTC.

The chain is built from TRBV28 and TRBJ1-1; D gene ambiguous. This CDR3 spans 13 amino acids. The germline V and J ends were trimmed by 5 bases and 10 bases, with 17 bases remaining between them. Germline V gene sequence: CDR1 MDHEN, CDR2 SYDVKM. In DNA, the CDR3 is TGTGCCAGCAGTCATCAGTATTCACTAGGAGCTTTCTTT. Its translation is CASSHQYSLGAFF.

This chain connects TRBV5-1 to TRBJ1-4; possibly TRBD1 for D (6 bases). V was clipped by 4 bases and J by 4 bases, with 14 bases between them. The CDR3 loop spans 15 amino acids. Germline V CDR1 and CDR2: SGHRS, YFSETQ. The CDR3 loop reads CASSPRGQNNEKLFF. CDR3 DNA: TGCGCCAGCAGCCCACGGGGGCAAAATAATGAAAAACTGTTTTTT.

In this sample, this clonotype turned up once. Relative to the germline gene, one junction end is altered; a read error may explain this. CDR3 sequence (DNA): TGTGCCAGCAGCTGGTATTCGGGTCAGGGGTTTTTCACTGTAGCTTTCTTT. Encoded protein: CASSWYSGQGFFTVAFF. The V call is TRBV7-9, the J call TRBJ1-1; TRBD1 might be the D (6 bases). Germline loops: CDR1 SEHNR, CDR2 FQNEAQ (reference sequence). The CDR3 contains 17 residues.

Notes on this clonotype: Being one base from a much bigger clone, this may be a read error. The CDR3 DNA reads TGTGCCAGCAGCCAAGCGGACGCAGGAGAGCAGTTCTTC. It yields the protein CASSQADAGEQFF. This chain connects TRBV14 to TRBJ2-1; no definite D call. The V and J ends lost 1 base and 10 bases respectively, with 11 bases between them. Germline CDR1 is SGHDN and CDR2 is FVKESK. CDR3 length: 13 amino acids.

The V and J genes are TRBV20-1 and TRBJ2-1; possibly TRBD2 for D (5 bases). The germline CDR1 and CDR2 sequences are DFQATT and SNEGSKA (reference sequence). There are 15 residues in the CDR3. The CDR3 DNA reads as TGCAGCAAGCACCGGGGTGGCGGCTCCTACAATGAGCAGTTCTTC. Translated: CSKHRGGGSYNEQFF.

V and J are TRBV5-1 and TRBJ2-7, with 7 bases that match TRBD1. Germline V gene lookup returns CDR1 SGHRS and CDR2 YFSETQ. The length of the CDR3 is 16 residues. Trimming cost V 3 bases and J 6 bases; bases outside gene matches: 15. The DNA of the CDR3 is TGCGCCAGCAGCTGGATTACCGGGACAGTCACCCTCGAGCAGTACTTC. It specifies CASSWITGTVTLEQYF.